The T cell receptor beta chain under discussion was sequenced for a study of neurological immune-mediated disorders. The study, taken as a whole, reports: Phylogenetic grouping put 18 of 34 multiple sclerosis patients' repertoires into one related-CDR3 cluster, a possible signature.

This clonotype was seen repeatedly, ten times or more. Its antigen is as yet unknown. From the 5' RACE reads, TCRdb called clonotypes with MiXCR, one entry per CDR3 protein. The sample yields some 80,000 distinct CDR3 sequences, 4.3% seen once. Time point denoted: longitudinal time-point 3. CDR3 size: 15 residues. Germline V gene data show CDR1 as DFQATT and CDR2 as SNEGSKA (reference sequence). The V end was cut by 3 bases, the J end by 0 bases, with 12 bases between. The chain is built from TRBV20-1 and TRBJ1-5; D not certain. This receptor was obtained from a woman aged 55-75 years with multiple sclerosis. Sequenced sample: PBMCs. The chain's CDR3 is CSASKWGDSNQPQHF. The CDR3 nucleotides are TGCAGTGCTAGTAAGTGGGGAGATAGCAATCAGCCCCAGCATTTT.